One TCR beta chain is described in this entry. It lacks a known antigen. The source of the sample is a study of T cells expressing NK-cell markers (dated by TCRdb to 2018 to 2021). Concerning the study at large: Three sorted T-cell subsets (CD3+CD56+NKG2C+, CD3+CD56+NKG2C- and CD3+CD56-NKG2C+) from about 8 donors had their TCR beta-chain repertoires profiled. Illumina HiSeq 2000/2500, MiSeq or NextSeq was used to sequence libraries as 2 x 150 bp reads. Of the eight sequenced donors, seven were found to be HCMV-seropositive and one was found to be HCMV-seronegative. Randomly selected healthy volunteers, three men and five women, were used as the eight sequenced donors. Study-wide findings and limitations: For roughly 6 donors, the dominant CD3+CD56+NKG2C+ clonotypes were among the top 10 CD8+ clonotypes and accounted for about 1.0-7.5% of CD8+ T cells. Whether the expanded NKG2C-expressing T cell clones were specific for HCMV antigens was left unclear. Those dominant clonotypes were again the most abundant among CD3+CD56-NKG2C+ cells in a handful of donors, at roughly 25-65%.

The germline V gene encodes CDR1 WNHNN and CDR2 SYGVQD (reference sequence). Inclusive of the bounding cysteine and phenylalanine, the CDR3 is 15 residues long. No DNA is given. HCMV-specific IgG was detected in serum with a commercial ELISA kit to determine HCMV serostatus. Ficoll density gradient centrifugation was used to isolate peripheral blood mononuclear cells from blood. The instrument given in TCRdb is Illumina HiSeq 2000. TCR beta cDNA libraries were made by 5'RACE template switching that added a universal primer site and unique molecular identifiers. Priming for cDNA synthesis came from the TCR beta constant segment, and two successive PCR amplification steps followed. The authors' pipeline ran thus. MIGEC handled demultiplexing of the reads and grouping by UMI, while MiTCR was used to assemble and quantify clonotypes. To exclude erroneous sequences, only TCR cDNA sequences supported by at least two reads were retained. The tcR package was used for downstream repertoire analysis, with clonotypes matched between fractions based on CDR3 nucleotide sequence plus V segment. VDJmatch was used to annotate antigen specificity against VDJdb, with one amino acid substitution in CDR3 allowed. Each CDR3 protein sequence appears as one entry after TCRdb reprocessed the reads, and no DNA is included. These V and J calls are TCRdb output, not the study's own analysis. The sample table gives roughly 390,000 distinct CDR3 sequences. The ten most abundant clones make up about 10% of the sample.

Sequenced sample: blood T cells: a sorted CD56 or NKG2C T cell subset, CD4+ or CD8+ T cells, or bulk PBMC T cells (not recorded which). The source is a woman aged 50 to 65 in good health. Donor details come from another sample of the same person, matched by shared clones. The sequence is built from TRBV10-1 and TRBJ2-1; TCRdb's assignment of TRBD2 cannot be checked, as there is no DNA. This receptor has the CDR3 CASSEGNSGSDEQFF.